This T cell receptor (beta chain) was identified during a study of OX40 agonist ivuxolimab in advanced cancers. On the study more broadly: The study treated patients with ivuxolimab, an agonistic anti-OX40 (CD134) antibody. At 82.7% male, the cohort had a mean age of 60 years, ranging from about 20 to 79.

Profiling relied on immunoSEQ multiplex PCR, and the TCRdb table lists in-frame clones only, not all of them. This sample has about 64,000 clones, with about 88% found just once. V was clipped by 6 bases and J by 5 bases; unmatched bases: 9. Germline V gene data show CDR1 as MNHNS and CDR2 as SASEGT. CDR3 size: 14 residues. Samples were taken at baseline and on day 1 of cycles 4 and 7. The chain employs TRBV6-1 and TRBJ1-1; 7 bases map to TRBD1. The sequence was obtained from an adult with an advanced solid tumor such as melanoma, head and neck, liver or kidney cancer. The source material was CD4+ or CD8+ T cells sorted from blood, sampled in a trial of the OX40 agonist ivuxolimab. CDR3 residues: CASRGVRGMTEAFF. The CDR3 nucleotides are TGTGCCAGCAGGGGAGTCAGGGGGATGACTGAAGCTTTCTTT.